The entry that follows covers one T cell receptor (beta chain) sequence. Its matching antigen is unknown. Per germline, CDR1 KGHSH and CDR2 LQKENI. The CDR3 runs to 17 residues. Trimming shortened V by 3 bases and J by 1 base, and 17 bases separated the two germline ends. The data originate from a study of PD-1 blockade in classical Hodgkin lymphoma. Turning to the study itself: Each patient was given nivolumab 3 mg/kg through a vein every 2 weeks.

Exposure to brentuximab vedotin varied, and each patient had relapsed following autologous stem cell transplantation. The protocol was immunoSEQ multiplex PCR, while the TCRdb copy is restricted to in-frame clones and leaves out a portion. Of tens of thousands of clones in the sample, just under 75% are singletons; the top ten hold approximately 15%. Notes on the study in general: Prior to therapy, complete responders displayed diversity much like that of newly diagnosed patients. Newly diagnosed patients reportedly had lower baseline TCR diversity than healthy donors.

This clonotype was sampled from a human donor with classical Hodgkin lymphoma. The rearrangement links TRBV18 to TRBJ2-3, with a weak D call TRBD1 (5 bases). The sample was peripheral blood mononuclear cells (PBMCs), taken before the second cycle of nivolumab. The CDR3 sequence: CASSPLLGAGRTDTQYF. The CDR3 DNA reads as TGTGCCAGCTCACCTCTCCTGGGCGCAGGGCGCACAGATACGCAGTATTTT. The full variable domain, in which reference TRBV18 and TRBJ2-3 provide the parts outside the CDR3, is NAGVMQNPRHLVRRRGQEARLRCSPMKGHSHVYWYRQLPEEGLKFMVYLQKENIIDESGMPKERFSAEFPKEGPSILRIQQVVRGDSAAYFCASSPLLGAGRTDTQYFGPGTRLTVL.